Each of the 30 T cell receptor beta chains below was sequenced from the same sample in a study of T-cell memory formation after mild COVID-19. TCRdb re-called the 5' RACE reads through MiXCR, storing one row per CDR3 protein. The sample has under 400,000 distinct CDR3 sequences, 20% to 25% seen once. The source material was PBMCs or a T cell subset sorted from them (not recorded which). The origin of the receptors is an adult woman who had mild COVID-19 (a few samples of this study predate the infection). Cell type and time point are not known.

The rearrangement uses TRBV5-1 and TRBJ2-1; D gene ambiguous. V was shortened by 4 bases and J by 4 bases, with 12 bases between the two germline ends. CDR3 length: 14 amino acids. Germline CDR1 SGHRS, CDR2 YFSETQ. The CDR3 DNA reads TGCGCCAGCAGCCCCGGCGGCCTGTACAATGAGCAGTTCTTC. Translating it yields CASSPGGLYNEQFF.

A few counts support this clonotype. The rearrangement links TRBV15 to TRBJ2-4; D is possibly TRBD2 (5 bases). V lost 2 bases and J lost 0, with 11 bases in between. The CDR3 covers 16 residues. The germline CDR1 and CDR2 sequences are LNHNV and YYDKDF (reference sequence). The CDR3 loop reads CATSRSRELAKNIQYF. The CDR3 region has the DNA TGTGCCACCAGCAGATCTCGGGAACTAGCCAAAAACATTCAGTACTTC.

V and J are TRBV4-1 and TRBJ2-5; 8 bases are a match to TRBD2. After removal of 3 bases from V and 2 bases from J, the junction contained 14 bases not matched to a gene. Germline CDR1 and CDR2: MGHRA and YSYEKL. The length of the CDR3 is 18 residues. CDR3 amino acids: CASSQIVGAGGTQETQYF. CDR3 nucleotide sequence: TGCGCCAGCAGCCAGATAGTTGGGGCGGGGGGTACTCAAGAGACCCAGTACTTC.

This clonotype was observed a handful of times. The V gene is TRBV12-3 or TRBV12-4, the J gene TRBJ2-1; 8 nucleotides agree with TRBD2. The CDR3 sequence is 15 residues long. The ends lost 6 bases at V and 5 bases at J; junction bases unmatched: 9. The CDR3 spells CASSFWASGHNEQFF. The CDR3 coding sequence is TGTGCCAGCAGCTTTTGGGCTAGCGGGCACAATGAGCAGTTCTTC.

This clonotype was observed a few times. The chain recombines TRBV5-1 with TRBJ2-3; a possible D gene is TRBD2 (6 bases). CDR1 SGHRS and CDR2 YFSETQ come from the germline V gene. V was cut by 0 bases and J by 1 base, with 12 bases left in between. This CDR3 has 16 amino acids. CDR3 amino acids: CASSLVVGTGTDTQYF. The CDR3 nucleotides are TGCGCCAGCAGCTTGGTGGTAGGGACTGGCACAGATACGCAGTATTTT.

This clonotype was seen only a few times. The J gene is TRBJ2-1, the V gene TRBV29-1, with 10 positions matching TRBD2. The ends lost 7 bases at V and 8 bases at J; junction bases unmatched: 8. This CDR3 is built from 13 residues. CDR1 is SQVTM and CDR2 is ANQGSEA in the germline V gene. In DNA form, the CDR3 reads TGCAGCGCCCGAGCGGGAGGGCACGATGAGCAGTTCTTC. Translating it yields CSARAGGHDEQFF.

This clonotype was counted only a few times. CDR3 in amino acids: CASSPRATGFSYEQYF. Here the CDR3 DNA reads TGTGCCAGCTCACCAAGGGCGACAGGGTTCTCCTACGAGCAGTACTTC. The chain employs TRBV18 and TRBJ2-7; TRBD1 agrees at 7 bases. Trimming removed 2 bases from V and 0 bases from J; junction bases left unmatched: 7. From germline, CDR1 is KGHSH and CDR2 LQKENI. This CDR3 region has 16 residues.

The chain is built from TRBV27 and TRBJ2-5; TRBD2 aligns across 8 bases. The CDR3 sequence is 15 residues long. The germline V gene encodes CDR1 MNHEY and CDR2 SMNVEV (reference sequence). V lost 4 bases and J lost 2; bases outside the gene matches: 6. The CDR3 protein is CASSSGLVRQETQYF. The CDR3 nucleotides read TGTGCCAGCAGTTCGGGACTAGTGAGGCAAGAGACCCAGTACTTC.

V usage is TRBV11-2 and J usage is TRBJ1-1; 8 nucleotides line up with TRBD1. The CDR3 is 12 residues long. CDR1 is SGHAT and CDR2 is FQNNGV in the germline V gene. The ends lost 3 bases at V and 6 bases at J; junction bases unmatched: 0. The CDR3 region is CASSLDRAEAFF. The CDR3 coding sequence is TGTGCCAGCAGCTTGGACAGGGCTGAAGCTTTCTTT. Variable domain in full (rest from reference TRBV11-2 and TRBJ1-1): EAGVAQSPRYKIIEKRQSVAFWCNPISGHATLYWYQQILGQGPKLLIQFQNNGVVDDSQLPKDRFSAERLKGVDSTLKIQPAKLEDSAVYLCASSLDRAEAFFGQGTRLTVV.

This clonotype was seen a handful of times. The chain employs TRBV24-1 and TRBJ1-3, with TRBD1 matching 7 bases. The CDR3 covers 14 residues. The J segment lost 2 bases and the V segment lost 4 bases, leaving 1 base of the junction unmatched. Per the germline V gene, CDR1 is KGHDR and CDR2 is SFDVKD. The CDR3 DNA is TGTGCCACCAGTGAAGGGGGCACTGGAAACACCATATATTTT. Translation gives CATSEGGTGNTIYF.

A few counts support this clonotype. The CDR3 bases are TGTGCCAGCAGCTCCGGGACTAGCGAATACGAGCAGTACTTC. This sequence encodes CASSSGTSEYEQYF. The genes are TRBV7-9 and TRBJ2-7; 10 bases are a match to TRBD2. Germline CDR1 SEHNR, CDR2 FQNEAQ (reference sequence). V shed 4 bases, J shed 4 bases, and the junction held 4 bases outside the gene matches. The CDR3 sequence is 14 residues long.

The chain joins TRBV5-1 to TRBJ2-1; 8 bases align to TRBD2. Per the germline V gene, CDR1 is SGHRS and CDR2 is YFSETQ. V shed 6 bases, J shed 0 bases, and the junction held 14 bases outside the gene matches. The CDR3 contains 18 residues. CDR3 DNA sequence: TGCGCCAGCACCCCGAGTCGGGGGGGAACCCCCTCCTACAATGAGCAGTTCTTC. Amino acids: CASTPSRGGTPSYNEQFF. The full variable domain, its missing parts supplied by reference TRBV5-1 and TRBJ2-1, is KAGVTQTPRYLIKTRGQQVTLSCSPISGHRSVSWYQQTPGQGLQFLFEYFSETQRNKGNFPGRFSGRQFSNSRSEMNVSTLELGDSALYLCASTPSRGGTPSYNEQFFGPGTRLTVL.

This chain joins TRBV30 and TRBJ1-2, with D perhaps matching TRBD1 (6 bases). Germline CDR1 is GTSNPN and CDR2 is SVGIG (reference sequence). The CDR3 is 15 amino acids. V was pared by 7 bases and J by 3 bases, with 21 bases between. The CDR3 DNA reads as TGTGCCTCCATTGGACAGCCCCCTCGGTACTATGGCTACACCTTC. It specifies CASIGQPPRYYGYTF.

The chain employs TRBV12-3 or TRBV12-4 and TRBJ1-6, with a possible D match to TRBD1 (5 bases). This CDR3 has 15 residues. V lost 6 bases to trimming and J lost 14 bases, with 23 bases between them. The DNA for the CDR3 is TGTGCCAGCAGCCAAGGTCCACGGAGCGGAGGGGCCCTCCACTTT. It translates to CASSQGPRSGGALHF.

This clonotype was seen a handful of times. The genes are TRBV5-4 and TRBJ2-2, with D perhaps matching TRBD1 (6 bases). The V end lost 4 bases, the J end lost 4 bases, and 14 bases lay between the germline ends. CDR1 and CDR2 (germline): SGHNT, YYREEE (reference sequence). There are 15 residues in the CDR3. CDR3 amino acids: CASSEDSSGTGELFF. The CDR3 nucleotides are TGTGCCAGCAGCGAGGACAGTTCGGGCACCGGGGAGCTGTTTTTT.

Written as DNA, the CDR3 is TGTGCCATCAGGGCCACAGGGCCATTGGAAGAGACCCAGTACTTC. Encoded protein: CAIRATGPLEETQYF. The V gene is TRBV10-3, the J gene TRBJ2-5; maybe TRBD1 (6 bases). Germline V CDR1 and CDR2: ENHRY, SYGVKD. V lost 6 bases and J 3 bases, leaving 17 bases between the germline ends. The CDR3 has 15 residues.

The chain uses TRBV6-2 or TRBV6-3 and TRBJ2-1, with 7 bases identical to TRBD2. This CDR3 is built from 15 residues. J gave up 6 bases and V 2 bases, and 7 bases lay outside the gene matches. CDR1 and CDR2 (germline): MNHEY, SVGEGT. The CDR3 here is CASSYGLADGNEQFF. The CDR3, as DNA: TGTGCCAGCAGTTACGGCCTAGCGGATGGCAATGAGCAGTTCTTC.

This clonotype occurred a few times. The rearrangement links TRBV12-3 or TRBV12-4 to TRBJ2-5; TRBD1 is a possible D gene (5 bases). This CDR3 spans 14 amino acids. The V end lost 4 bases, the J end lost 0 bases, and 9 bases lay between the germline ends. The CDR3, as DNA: TGTGCCAGCAGTTCCACAGGATACCAAGAGACCCAGTACTTC. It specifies CASSSTGYQETQYF.

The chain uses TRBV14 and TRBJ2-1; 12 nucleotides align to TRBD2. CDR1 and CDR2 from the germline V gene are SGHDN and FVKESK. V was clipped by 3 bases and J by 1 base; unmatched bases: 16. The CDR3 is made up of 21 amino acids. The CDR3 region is CASSHGEGPKLAGGSYNEQFF. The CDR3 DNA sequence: TGTGCCAGCAGCCACGGAGAGGGTCCCAAACTAGCGGGAGGTTCCTACAATGAGCAGTTCTTC.

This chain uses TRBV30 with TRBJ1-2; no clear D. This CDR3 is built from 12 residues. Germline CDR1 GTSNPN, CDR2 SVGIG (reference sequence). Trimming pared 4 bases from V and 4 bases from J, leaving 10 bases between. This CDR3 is CAWIEKSYGYTF. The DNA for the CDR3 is TGTGCCTGGATAGAAAAGAGCTATGGCTACACCTTC. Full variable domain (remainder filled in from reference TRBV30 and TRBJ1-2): SQTIHQWPATLVQPVGSPLSLECTVEGTSNPNLYWYRQAAGRGLQLLFYSVGIGQISSEVPQNLSASRPQDRQFILSSKKLLLSDSGFYLCAWIEKSYGYTFGSGTRLTVV.

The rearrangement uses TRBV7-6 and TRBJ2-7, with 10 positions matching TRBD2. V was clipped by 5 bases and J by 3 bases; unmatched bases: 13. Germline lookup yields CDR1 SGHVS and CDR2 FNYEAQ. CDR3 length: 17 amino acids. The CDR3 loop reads CASSPEPSGRAFYEQYF. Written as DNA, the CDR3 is TGTGCCAGCAGCCCCGAACCGAGCGGGAGGGCCTTCTACGAGCAGTACTTC. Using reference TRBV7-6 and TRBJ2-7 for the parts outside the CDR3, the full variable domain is GAGVSQSPRYKVTKRGQDVALRCDPISGHVSLYWYRQALGQGPEFLTYFNYEAQQDKSGLPNDRFSAERPEGSISTLTIQRTEQRDSAMYRCASSPEPSGRAFYEQYFGPGTRLTVT.

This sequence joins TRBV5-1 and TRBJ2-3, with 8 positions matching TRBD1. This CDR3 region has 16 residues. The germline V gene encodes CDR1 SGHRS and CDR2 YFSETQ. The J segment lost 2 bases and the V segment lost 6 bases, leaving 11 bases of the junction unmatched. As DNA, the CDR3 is TGCGCCAGCACCTTTGGACAGGGACACTCCACAGATACGCAGTATTTT. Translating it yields CASTFGQGHSTDTQYF.

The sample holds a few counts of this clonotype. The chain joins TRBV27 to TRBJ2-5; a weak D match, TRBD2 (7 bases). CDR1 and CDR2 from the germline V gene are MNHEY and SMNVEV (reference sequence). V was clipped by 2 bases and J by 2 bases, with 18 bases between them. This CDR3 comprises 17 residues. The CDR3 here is CASSLRGAGLRQETQYF. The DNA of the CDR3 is TGTGCCAGCAGTTTACGGGGGGCGGGGTTACGACAAGAGACCCAGTACTTC.

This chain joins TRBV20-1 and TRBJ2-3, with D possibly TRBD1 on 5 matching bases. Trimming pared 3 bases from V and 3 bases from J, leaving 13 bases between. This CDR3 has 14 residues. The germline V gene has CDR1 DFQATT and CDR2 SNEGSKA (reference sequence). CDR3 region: CSASRQPTTDTQYF. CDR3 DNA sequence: TGCAGTGCTAGTAGACAGCCAACTACAGATACGCAGTATTTT.

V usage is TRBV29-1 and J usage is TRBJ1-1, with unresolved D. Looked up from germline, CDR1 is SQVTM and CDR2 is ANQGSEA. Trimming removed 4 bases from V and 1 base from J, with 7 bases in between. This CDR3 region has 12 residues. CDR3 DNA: TGCAGCGTTGTTATTGGGAACACTGAAGCTTTCTTT. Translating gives CSVVIGNTEAFF.

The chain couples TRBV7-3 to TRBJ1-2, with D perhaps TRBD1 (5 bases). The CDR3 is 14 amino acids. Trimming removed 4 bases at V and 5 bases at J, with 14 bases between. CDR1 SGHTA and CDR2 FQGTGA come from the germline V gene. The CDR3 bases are TGTGCCAGCAGCTCCCCTGACAGCATTTATGGCTACACCTTC. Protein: CASSSPDSIYGYTF.

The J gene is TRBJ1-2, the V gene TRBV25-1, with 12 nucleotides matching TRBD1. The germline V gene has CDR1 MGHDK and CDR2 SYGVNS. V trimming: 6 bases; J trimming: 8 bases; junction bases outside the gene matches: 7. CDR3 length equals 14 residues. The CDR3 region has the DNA TGTGCCAGCAGCTTGGGACAGGGGGCGGGGGGCTACACCTTC. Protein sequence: CASSLGQGAGGYTF.

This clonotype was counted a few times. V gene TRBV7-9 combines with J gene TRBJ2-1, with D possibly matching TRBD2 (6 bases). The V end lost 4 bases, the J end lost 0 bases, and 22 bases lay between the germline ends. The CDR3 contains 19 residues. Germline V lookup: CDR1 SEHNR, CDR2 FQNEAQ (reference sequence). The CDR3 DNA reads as TGTGCCAGCAGCTCATCCTTTTACCGGGACTCAGACTCCTACAATGAGCAGTTCTTC. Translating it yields CASSSSFYRDSDSYNEQFF.

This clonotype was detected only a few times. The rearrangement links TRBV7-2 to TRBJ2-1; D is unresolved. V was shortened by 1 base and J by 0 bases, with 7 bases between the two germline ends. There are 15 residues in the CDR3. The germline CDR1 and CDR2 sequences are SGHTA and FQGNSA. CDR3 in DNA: TGTGCCAGCAGCTTAGACGTGAGCTCCTACAATGAGCAGTTCTTC. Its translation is CASSLDVSSYNEQFF.

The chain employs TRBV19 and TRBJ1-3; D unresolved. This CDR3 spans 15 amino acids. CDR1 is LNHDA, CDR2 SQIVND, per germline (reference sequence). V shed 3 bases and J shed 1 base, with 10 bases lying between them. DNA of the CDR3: TGTGCCAGTAGTATCGGAACAGCTTCTGGAAACACCATATATTTT. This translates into CASSIGTASGNTIYF.